This T cell receptor beta chain was captured by sequencing in a study of blood T cells in healthy people across ages (dated by TCRdb to the mid-2010s). About the full investigation: In model experiments, roughly one uniquely barcoded TCR beta cDNA molecule per two T cells was captured by template switching. The study analyzed two additional independent replicas of 1 million unique cDNA reads from the same blood draw for two donors, one aged 18 to 29 and one aged 80 or older. Donors of different ages were randomly distributed across sequencing lanes to avoid experimental bias. The study measured age-related changes in TCR beta repertoire diversity using deep sequencing normalized with unique cDNA molecular identifiers. Donors were grouped into four age groups: young (average roughly 17 years), middle-aged (39), aged (62) and long-lived (around 82).

Library prep was done by 5' RACE. TCRdb records Illumina HiSeq 2500 as the sequencer. A second PCR of about 7 to 12 cycles was performed with a sample-barcoded 5' primer and a J-beta primer mix. Each TCR beta cDNA molecule received a unique molecular identifier from a template-switch 5' adaptor carrying 12 random nucleotides. Each sample yielded at least 2.5 million CDR3-containing paired-end reads. First-strand cDNA synthesis was performed from all RNA using the Mint cDNA synthesis kit, with priming by a TRBC-specific oligonucleotide. After uracil-DNA glycosylase treatment, a first 18-cycle PCR used universal primers M1SS and BC2_uni_R on all cDNA. Concerning the study's data processing: Normalization of each sample was performed by random selection of 1 million high-quality reads, each carrying a distinct molecular identifier. Instead of being binned into consensus sequences, reads that shared molecular identifiers were thrown out. MiTCR, set to a Q25 quality threshold and the strictest error-elimination algorithm, was used for CDR3 identification, clonotype clustering and error correction. Lower-bound total TCR beta diversity was estimated with a nonparametric unseen species model using Euler transformation. Using fastp trimming at Q25 and MiXCR clonotype assembly, TCRdb reanalyzed the public sequencing data and kept in-frame beta chains. Entries that share a CDR3 protein sequence are merged under the most common genes and DNA. The V and J calls, along with clone size, are taken from TCRdb and not from the paper's own processing. In this sample the table shows about 1,400,000 distinct CDR3 sequences, 59% of which occur a single time. The leading ten clones occupy approximately 7% of the sample.

The donors were around 39 Caucasian individuals from Russia, aged 6 to 90 years, who were systemically healthy. Ten milliliters of peripheral blood were drawn from each donor into EDTA-treated Vacutainer tubes. Ficoll-Paque density-gradient centrifugation was used to isolate PBMCs, with at least 6.5 million per sample. Trizol reagent was used to extract total RNA from PBMCs, with at least 5 micrograms per sample. For every donor, flow cytometry on a PBMC aliquot measured the percentage of naive CD45RAhigh/CD27high T cells. The junction carries 14 bases between V and J, which are trimmed by 4 bases and 7 bases respectively. Reading from cysteine to phenylalanine, the CDR3 counts 13 amino acids. The CDR3 DNA has 39 bases and is translated from base 1. The germline V gene yields MNHEY for CDR1 and SVGEGT for CDR2. As for this clonotype: Its antigen remains unidentified. Nothing much larger sits one base from this clone, and base qualities are not available.

Points the paper makes about the study in general: Because profiling used bulk unsorted PBMCs, naive and antigen-experienced compartments could not be compared conclusively. Because the CMV infection status of the donors was unknown, age-related changes in expanded clonotypes may potentially have been confounded. Estimates of total diversity based on one million sequenced T cells were regarded as lower bounds and as underestimates. The long-lived group showed more naive CD4+ T cells, fewer expanded clones and increased TCR diversity than the aged group, suggesting age selection. As age increased, observed TCR beta diversity per million T cells dropped in a roughly linear way, and a significant reduction was already evident by age 40. There was a strong correlation between observed TCR beta diversity and the percentage of naive T cells measured by flow cytometry.

Material for sequencing was blood. The chain is encoded by TRBV6-2 or TRBV6-3 joined to TRBJ2-7; tentative D gene TRBD2, with 6 bases matching. The clonotype was recovered from a man aged 18 to 29 in good health. Here is the DNA: TGTGCCAGCAGTTTCTTAGCGGTTCGGGAGCAGTACTTC. Translation gives CASSFLAVREQYF.